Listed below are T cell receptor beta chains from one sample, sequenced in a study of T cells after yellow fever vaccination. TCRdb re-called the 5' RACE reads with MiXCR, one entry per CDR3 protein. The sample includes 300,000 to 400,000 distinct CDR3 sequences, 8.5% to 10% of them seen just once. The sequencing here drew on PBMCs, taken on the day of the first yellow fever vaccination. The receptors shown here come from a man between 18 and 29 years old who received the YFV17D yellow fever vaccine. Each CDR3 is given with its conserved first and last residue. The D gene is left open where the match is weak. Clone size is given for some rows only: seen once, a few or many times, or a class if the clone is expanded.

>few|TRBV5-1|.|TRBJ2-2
CASSLKGEDTGELFF
TGCGCCAGCAGCTTGAAGGGGGAAGACACCGGGGAGCTGTTTTTT
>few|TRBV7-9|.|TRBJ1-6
CASSLEPVANSPLHF
TGTGCCAGCAGCTTAGAGCCGGTTGCTAATTCACCCCTCCACTTT
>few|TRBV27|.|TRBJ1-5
CASSDGSTFPGQPQHF
TGTGCCAGCAGTGATGGCTCTACTTTCCCTGGTCAGCCCCAGCATTTT
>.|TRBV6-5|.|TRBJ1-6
CASSYRRNYNSPLHF
TGTGCCAGCAGTTACCGACGGAACTATAATTCACCCCTCCACTTT
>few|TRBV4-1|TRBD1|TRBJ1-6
CASSQGGISGTGSPLHF
TGCGCCAGCAGCCAAGGTGGGATCTCCGGGACAGGGTCACCCCTCCACTTT
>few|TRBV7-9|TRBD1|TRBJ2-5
CASTAGGWETQYF
TGTGCCAGTACCGCAGGGGGCTGGGAGACCCAGTACTTC
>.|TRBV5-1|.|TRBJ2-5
CASSSGQGGTQYF
TGCGCCAGCAGCTCCGGGCAGGGAGGGACCCAGTACTTC
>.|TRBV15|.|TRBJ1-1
CATSRDFGNLNTEAFF
TGTGCCACCAGCAGAGATTTCGGCAACCTTAACACTGAAGCTTTCTTT
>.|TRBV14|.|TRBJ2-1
CASSPFGEYNEQFF
TGTGCCAGCAGCCCCTTCGGGGAATACAATGAGCAGTTCTTC
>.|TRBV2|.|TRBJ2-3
CASSDGGPSTDTQYF
TGTGCCAGCAGTGACGGGGGGCCCAGCACAGATACGCAGTATTTT
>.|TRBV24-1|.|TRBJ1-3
CATGDSGNTIYF
TGTGCCACCGGGGACTCTGGAAACACCATATATTTT
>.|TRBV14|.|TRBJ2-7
CASSQENRATYEQYF
TGTGCCAGCAGCCAAGAAAACAGGGCAACCTACGAGCAGTACTTC
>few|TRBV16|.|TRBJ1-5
CASSPEFGSSNQPQHF
TGTGCCAGCAGCCCAGAATTCGGCAGTAGCAATCAGCCCCAGCATTTT
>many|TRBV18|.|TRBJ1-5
CASSREHSNQPQHF
TGTGCCAGCTCAAGGGAACATAGCAATCAGCCCCAGCATTTT
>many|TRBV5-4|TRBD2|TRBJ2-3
CASSTGLAGGTDTQYF
TGTGCCAGCAGCACAGGACTAGCGGGGGGCACAGATACGCAGTATTTT
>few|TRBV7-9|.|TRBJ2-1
CASSLGSAHNEQFF
TGTGCCAGCAGCTTAGGCTCGGCGCACAATGAGCAGTTCTTC
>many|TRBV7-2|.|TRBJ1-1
CASSSNLNTEAFF
TGTGCCAGCAGCTCAAACCTAAACACTGAAGCTTTCTTT
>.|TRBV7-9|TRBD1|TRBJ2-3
CASSQGVRGTDTQYF
TGTGCCAGCAGCCAAGGGGTCAGGGGGACAGATACGCAGTATTTT
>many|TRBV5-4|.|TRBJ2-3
CASSLPGGDTDTQYF
TGTGCCAGCAGCTTGCCGGGCGGGGACACAGATACGCAGTATTTT
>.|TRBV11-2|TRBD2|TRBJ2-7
CASSFGTSGGSTYEQYF
TGTGCCAGCAGCTTTGGGACTAGCGGGGGGTCAACCTACGAGCAGTACTTC
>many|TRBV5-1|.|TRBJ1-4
CASSLGPENEKLFF
TGCGCCAGCAGCTTGGGACCGGAGAATGAAAAACTGTTTTTT
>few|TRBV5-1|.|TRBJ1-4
CASSLSTTNEKLFF
TGCGCCAGCAGCTTGTCTACGACTAATGAAAAACTGTTTTTT
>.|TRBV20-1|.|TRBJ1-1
CSARDRRGNTEAFF
TGCAGTGCTAGAGATAGGAGGGGTAACACTGAAGCTTTCTTT
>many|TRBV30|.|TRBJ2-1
CAWSVPGDPYNEQFF
TGTGCCTGGAGTGTACCGGGGGACCCCTACAATGAGCAGTTCTTC
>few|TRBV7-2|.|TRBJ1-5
CASSTVYSNQPQHF
TGTGCCAGCAGCACCGTATATAGCAATCAGCCCCAGCATTTT
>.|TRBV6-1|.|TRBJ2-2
CASTHGARAGELFF
TGTGCCAGCACCCACGGGGCGCGTGCCGGGGAGCTGTTTTTT
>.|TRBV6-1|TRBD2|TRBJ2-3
CASTGGADTQYF
TGTGCCAGCACGGGGGGGGCAGATACGCAGTATTTT
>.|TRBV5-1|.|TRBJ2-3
CASSSSGARATDTQYF
TGCGCCAGCAGCTCCTCCGGGGCTAGAGCCACAGATACGCAGTATTTT
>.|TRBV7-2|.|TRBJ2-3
CASSHSSGTDTQYF
TGTGCCAGCAGCCACTCGTCGGGCACAGATACGCAGTATTTT
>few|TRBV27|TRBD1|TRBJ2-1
CASSTLGGKFNEQFF
TGTGCCAGCAGTACCCTAGGGGGCAAGTTCAATGAGCAGTTCTTC
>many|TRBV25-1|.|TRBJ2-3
CASSRDTQYF
TGTGCCAGCAGTAGGGATACGCAGTATTTT
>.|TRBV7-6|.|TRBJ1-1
CASSQGWYTEAFF
TGTGCCAGCAGCCAGGGGTGGTACACTGAAGCTTTCTTT
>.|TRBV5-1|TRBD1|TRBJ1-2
CASSVDRGDGYTF
TGCGCCAGCAGCGTGGACAGGGGAGATGGCTACACCTTC
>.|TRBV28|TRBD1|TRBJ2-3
CASSLIPDRAFQDTQYF
TGTGCCAGCAGCCTCATTCCGGACAGGGCATTTCAAGATACGCAGTATTTT
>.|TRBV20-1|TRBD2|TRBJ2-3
CSAGTSGRYTDTQYF
TGCAGTGCGGGGACTAGCGGGAGATACACAGATACGCAGTATTTT
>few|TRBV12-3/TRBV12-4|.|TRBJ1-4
CASSLGRETNEKLFF
TGTGCCAGCAGCCTCGGGAGGGAAACTAATGAAAAACTGTTTTTT
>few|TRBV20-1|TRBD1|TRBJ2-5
CSASPPDRAQETQYF
TGCAGTGCTAGTCCCCCGGACAGGGCCCAAGAGACCCAGTACTTC
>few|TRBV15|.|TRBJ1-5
CATSRDKGREQPQHF
TGTGCCACCAGCAGAGATAAAGGCCGAGAACAGCCCCAGCATTTT
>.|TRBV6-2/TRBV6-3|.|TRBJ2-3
CASSYRGGRTDTQYF
TGTGCCAGCAGTTACCGGGGCGGTCGCACAGATACGCAGTATTTT
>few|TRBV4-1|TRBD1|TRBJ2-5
CASSVHSDRAQETQYF
TGCGCCAGCAGCGTACACAGCGACAGGGCCCAAGAGACCCAGTACTTC
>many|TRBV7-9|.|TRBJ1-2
CASSFTDTNYGYTF
TGTGCCAGCAGCTTCACAGACACTAACTATGGCTACACCTTC
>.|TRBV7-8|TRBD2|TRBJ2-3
CASTPWGAGASTDTQYF
TGTGCCAGCACCCCCTGGGGAGCGGGGGCTAGCACAGATACGCAGTATTTT
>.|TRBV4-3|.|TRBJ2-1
CASSQDSSASSYNEQFF
TGCGCCAGCAGCCAAGATTCCAGCGCAAGCTCCTACAATGAGCAGTTCTTC
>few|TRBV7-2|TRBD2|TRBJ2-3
CASSLTSGGFADTQYF
TGTGCCAGCAGCTTGACTAGCGGGGGGTTTGCAGATACGCAGTATTTT
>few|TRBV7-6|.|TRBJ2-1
CASSLVAAENYNEQFF
TGTGCCAGCAGCTTAGTGGCCGCGGAGAACTACAATGAGCAGTTCTTC
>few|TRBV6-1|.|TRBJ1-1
CASSPLRKNTEAFF
TGTGCCAGCAGCCCCCTCCGGAAGAACACTGAAGCTTTCTTT
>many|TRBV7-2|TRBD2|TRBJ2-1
CASSLGAGGSEQFF
TGTGCCAGCAGCTTAGGGGCGGGGGGTAGTGAGCAGTTCTTC
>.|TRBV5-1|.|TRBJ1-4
CASSLRDYREKLFF
TGCGCCAGCAGCCTCCGGGACTACAGGGAAAAACTGTTTTTT
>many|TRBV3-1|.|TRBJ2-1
CASSRQLGGYNEQFF
TGTGCCAGCAGCCGCCAACTCGGCGGCTACAATGAGCAGTTCTTC
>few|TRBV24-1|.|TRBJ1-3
CATQGGSGNTIYF
TGTGCCACACAGGGTGGGTCTGGAAACACCATATATTTT
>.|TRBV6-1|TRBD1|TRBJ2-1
CASSEGWTGRQFF
TGTGCCAGCAGTGAAGGGTGGACAGGGAGGCAGTTCTTC
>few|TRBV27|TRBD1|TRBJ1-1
CASSQDRATEAFF
TGTGCCAGCAGTCAGGACAGGGCCACTGAAGCTTTCTTT
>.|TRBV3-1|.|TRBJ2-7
CASSQGERGRWHYEQYF
TGTGCCAGCAGCCAAGGGGAGAGGGGCCGATGGCACTACGAGCAGTACTTC